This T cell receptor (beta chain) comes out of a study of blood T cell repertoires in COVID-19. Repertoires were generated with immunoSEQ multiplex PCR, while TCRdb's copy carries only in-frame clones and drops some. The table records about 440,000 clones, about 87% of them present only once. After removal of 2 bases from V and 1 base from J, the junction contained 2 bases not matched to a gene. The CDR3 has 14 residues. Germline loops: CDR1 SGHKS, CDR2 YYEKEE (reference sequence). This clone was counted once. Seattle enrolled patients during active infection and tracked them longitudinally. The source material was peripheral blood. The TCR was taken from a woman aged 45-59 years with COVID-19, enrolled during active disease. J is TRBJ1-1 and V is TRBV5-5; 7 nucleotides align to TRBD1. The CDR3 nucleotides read TGTGCCAGCAGCTTACAGGGGTGGAACACTGAAGCTTTCTTT. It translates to CASSLQGWNTEAFF.